The 7 T cell receptor beta chains presented below share a single source sample, sequenced in a study of blood T cell repertoires in COVID-19. Repertoires were generated with immunoSEQ multiplex PCR, while TCRdb's copy carries only in-frame clones and drops some. The sample yields 130,000 to 150,000 clones, 75% to 85% seen once. Sequencing was carried out using peripheral blood. The receptors were gathered from a woman between 65 and 79 years old with COVID-19, enrolled during active disease.

The chain joins TRBV24-1 to TRBJ1-5; D may be TRBD1 (6 bases). Germline V gene lookup returns CDR1 KGHDR and CDR2 SFDVKD. This CDR3 contains 14 residues. V was clipped by 5 bases and J by 7 bases, with 14 bases between them. CDR3 protein: CATSAGGTGQPQHF. The DNA for the CDR3 is TGTGCCACCAGTGCTGGGGGCACGGGGCAGCCCCAGCATTTT.

On this clone itself: Other nucleotide sequences from this sample produce the same CDR3. The rearrangement uses TRBV5-1 and TRBJ1-2; TRBD1 is a possible D gene (6 bases). V dropped 0 bases and J dropped 5 bases, with 8 bases sitting between them. The CDR3 covers 13 residues. CDR1 and CDR2 (germline): SGHRS, YFSETQ. CDR3 residues: CASSLAGDYGYTF. The DNA of the CDR3 is TGCGCCAGCAGCTTGGCAGGGGATTATGGCTACACCTTC. The full variable domain, completed using reference TRBV5-1 and TRBJ1-2, is KAGVTQTPRYLIKTRGQQVTLSCSPISGHRSVSWYQQTPGQGLQFLFEYFSETQRNKGNFPGRFSGRQFSNSRSEMNVSTLELGDSALYLCASSLAGDYGYTFGSGTRLTVV.

The chain's CDR3 is CASSLATGNTEAFF. Written as DNA, the CDR3 is TGTGCCAGCAGCTTGGCAACAGGGAACACTGAAGCTTTCTTT. This chain connects TRBV5-4 to TRBJ1-1, with a weak D call TRBD1 (5 bases). V shed 0 bases and J shed 1 base, with 7 bases lying between them. From germline, CDR1 is SGHNT and CDR2 YYREEE (reference sequence). This CDR3 spans 14 amino acids.

The V gene is TRBV4-3, the J gene TRBJ2-3; TRBD1 might be the D (7 bases). The V end was cut by 2 bases, the J end by 1 base, with 19 bases between. Germline-derived CDR1 and CDR2 are LGHNA and YSLEER. The CDR3 has 18 amino acids. CDR3 sequence: CASSQRLPGGTGTDTQYF. As DNA, the CDR3 is TGCGCCAGCAGCCAACGACTGCCTGGGGGGACAGGCACAGATACGCAGTATTTT.

V and J are TRBV29-1 and TRBJ1-5; D gene ambiguous. Looked up from germline, CDR1 is SQVTM and CDR2 is ANQGSEA. Trimming took off 7 bases at V and 3 bases at J, with 10 bases between the two ends. The CDR3 has 12 amino acids. The CDR3 nucleotides read TGCAGCGGGGGAGCGCCCAATCAGCCCCAGCATTTT. As protein: CSGGAPNQPQHF.

The chain uses TRBV4-2 and TRBJ1-5; D ambiguous. The length of the CDR3 is 16 residues. Per the germline V gene, CDR1 is LGHNA and CDR2 is YNFKEQ. Trimming pared 5 bases from V and 1 base from J, leaving 15 bases between. DNA of the CDR3: TGTGCCAGCAGCGCAAACGACGACGGGAGCAATCAGCCCCAGCATTTT. Protein sequence: CASSANDDGSNQPQHF.

For this clone: A junction boundary mismatches the germline segment, possibly from a read error. The chain employs TRBV4-2 and TRBJ1-1, with D possibly matching TRBD1 (6 bases). Looked up from germline, CDR1 is LGHNA and CDR2 is YNFKEQ. CDR3 length: 15 amino acids. DNA of the CDR3: TGTGCCAGCAGTCAAGATCCCCAGGGGTCCACTGAAGCTTTCTTT. Protein sequence: CASSQDPQGSTEAFF.